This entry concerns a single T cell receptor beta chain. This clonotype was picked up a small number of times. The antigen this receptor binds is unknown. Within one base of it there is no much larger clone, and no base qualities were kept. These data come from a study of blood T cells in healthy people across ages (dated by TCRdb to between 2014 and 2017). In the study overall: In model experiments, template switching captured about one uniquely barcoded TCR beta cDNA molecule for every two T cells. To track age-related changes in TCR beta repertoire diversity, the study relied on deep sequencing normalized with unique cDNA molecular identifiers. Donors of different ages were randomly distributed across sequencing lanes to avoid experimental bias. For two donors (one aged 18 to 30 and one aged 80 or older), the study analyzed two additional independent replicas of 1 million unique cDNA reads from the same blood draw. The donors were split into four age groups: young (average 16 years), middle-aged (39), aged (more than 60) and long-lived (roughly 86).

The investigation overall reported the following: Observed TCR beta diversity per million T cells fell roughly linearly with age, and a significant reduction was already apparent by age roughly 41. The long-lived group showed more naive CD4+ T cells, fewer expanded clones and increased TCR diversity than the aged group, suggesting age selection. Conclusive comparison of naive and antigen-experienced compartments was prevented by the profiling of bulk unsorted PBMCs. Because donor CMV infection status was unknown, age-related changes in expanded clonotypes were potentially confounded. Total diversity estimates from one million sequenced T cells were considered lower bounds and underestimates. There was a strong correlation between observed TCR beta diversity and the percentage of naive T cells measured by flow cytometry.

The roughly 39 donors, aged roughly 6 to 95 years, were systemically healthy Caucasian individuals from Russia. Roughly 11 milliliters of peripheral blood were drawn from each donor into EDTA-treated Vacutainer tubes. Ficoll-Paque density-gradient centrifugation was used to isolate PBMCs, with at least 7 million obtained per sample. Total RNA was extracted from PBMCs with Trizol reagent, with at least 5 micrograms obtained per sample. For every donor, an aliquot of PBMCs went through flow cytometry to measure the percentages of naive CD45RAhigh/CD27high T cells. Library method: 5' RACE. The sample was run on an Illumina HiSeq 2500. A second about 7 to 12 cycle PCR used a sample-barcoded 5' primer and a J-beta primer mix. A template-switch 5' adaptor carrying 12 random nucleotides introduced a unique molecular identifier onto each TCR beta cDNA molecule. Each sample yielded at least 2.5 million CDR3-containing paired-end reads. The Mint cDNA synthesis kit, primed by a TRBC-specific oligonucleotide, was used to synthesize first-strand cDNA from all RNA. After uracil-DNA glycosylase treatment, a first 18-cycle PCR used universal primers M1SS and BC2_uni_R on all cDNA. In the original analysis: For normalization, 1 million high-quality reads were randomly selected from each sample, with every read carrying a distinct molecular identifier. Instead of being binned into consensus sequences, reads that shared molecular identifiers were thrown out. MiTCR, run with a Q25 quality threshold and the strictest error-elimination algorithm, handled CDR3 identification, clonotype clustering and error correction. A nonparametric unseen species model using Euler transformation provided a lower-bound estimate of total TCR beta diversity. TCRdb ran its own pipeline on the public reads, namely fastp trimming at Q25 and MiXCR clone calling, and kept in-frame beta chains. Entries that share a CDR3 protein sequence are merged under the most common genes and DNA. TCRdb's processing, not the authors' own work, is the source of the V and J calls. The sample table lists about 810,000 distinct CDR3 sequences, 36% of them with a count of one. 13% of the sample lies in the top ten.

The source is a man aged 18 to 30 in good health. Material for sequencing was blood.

The DNA is TGCGCCAGCAGCTTGCCACCCGAGGCAGATACGCAGTATTTT. This codes for CASSLPPEADTQYF. This chain joins TRBV5-1 to TRBJ2-3; no D gene is confidently identified. The V and J ends are trimmed by 1 base and 4 bases, leaving 10 bases between them. The CDR3 starts with the cysteine, ends with the phenylalanine, and has 14 residues. Here the CDR3 DNA is all that survives: 42 bases in frame from base 1. Based on the germline V gene, the CDR1 and CDR2 sequences are SGHRS and YFSETQ.